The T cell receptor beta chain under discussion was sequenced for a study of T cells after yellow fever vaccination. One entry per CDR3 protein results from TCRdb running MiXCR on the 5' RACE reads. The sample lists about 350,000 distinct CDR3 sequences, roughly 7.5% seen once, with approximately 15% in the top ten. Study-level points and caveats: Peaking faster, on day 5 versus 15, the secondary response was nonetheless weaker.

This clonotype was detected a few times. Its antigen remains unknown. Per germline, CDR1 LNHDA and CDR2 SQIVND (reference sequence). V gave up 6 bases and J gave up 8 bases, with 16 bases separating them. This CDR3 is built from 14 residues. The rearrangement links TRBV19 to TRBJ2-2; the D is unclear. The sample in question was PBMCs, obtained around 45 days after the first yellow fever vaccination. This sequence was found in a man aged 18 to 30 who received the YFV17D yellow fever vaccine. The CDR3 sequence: CASRRTAVEGELFF. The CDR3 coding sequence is TGTGCCAGTAGGCGGACCGCGGTGGAAGGGGAGCTGTTTTTT.